Each of the 30 T cell receptor beta chains below was sequenced from the same sample in a study of cytotoxic CD8 clonotypes in ibrutinib-treated CLL. Clones were read by immunoSEQ multiplex PCR, and TCRdb kept only the in-frame ones, dropping some. This repertoire shows fewer than 400,000 clones, 67% found once; its top ten account for just under 6.5%. This sample comprised PBMCs, obtained after 36 months of ibrutinib treatment. The receptors come from a human donor with chronic lymphocytic leukemia.

V and J are TRBV15 and TRBJ2-7, with D unresolved. Germline values: CDR1 LNHNV, CDR2 YYDKDF (reference sequence). V dropped 1 base and J dropped 5 bases, with 15 bases sitting between them. CDR3 length: 15 amino acids. The CDR3 nucleotides are TGTGCCACCAGCAGAGCGAAAGGAGTTAAAAACGAGCAGTACTTC. It specifies CATSRAKGVKNEQYF. The complete variable domain, with remaining parts taken from reference TRBV15 and TRBJ2-7, reads DAMVIQNPRYQVTQFGKPVTLSCSQTLNHNVMYWYQQKSSQAPKLLFHYYDKDFNNEADTPDNFQSRRPNTSFCFLDIRSPGLGDTAMYLCATSRAKGVKNEQYFGPGTRLTVT.

The chain recombines TRBV28 with TRBJ2-7, with TRBD2 as a possible D gene (5 bases). The germline V gene has CDR1 MDHEN and CDR2 SYDVKM. The CDR3 has 13 amino acids. The V gene lost 4 bases and the J gene lost 1 base, with 8 bases spanning the gap. CDR3 sequence: CASSSLASYEQYF. The CDR3 DNA reads as TGTGCCAGCAGTTCTTTAGCGTCCTACGAGCAGTACTTC.

The rearrangement joins TRBV5-5 to TRBJ2-2; 8 bases align to TRBD1. V was pared by 4 bases and J by 9 bases, with 8 bases of the junction left unmatched. The germline V gene has CDR1 SGHKS and CDR2 YYEKEE (reference sequence). The length of the CDR3 is 14 residues. CDR3 bases: TGTGCCAGCAGCCCCGGACAGGGACGAAGGGAGCTGTTTTTT. Its protein is CASSPGQGRRELFF.

This clone was seen more than once but under ten times. The V call is TRBV28, the J call TRBJ2-7; 8 nucleotides match TRBD1. V shed 5 bases, J shed 3 bases, and the junction held 6 bases outside the gene matches. CDR1 MDHEN and CDR2 SYDVKM come from the germline V gene. This CDR3 contains 14 residues. This chain's CDR3 is CASSPTGGLYEQYF. The CDR3, as DNA: TGTGCCAGCAGTCCCACAGGGGGGCTCTACGAGCAGTACTTC.

J is TRBJ2-2 and V is TRBV29-1, with unresolved D. This CDR3 has 11 residues. CDR1 is SQVTM, CDR2 ANQGSEA, per germline. V lost 5 bases and J 4 bases, leaving 5 bases between the germline ends. The CDR3 protein is CSVLTTGELFF. Written as DNA, the CDR3 is TGCAGCGTTTTAACCACCGGGGAGCTGTTTTTT.

The CDR3 loop reads CASSTRREGPSTEAFF. CDR3 DNA sequence: TGTGCCAGTAGCACCCGACGGGAGGGTCCCTCCACTGAAGCTTTCTTT. The chain is built from TRBV19 and TRBJ1-1; no firm D call. This CDR3 is 16 amino acids long. Looked up from germline, CDR1 is LNHDA and CDR2 is SQIVND (reference sequence). V was trimmed by 6 bases and J by 4 bases, leaving 21 bases between them.

The chain has TRBV7-9 and TRBJ2-2; no definite D call. Per germline, CDR1 SEHNR and CDR2 FQNEAQ (reference sequence). The germline V and J ends were trimmed by 8 bases and 6 bases, with 7 bases remaining between them. The length of the CDR3 is 11 residues. The CDR3 region is CASRSSGELFF. CDR3 sequence (DNA): TGTGCCAGCCGGTCGTCCGGGGAGCTGTTTTTT.

Worth noting for this clone: The junction does not match germline at one end; this may be a read error. The V and J genes are TRBV5-5 and TRBJ2-7, with TRBD1 matching 8 bases. The length of the CDR3 is 16 residues. CDR1 is SGHKS, CDR2 YYEKEE, per germline (reference sequence). The CDR3 reads CASTLTGVELSYEQYF. The CDR3 region has the DNA TGTGCCAGCACCTTGACAGGGGTGGAATTGAGCTACGAGCAGTACTTC. The variable domain in full, with the rest retrieved from reference TRBV5-5 and TRBJ2-7, is DAGVTQSPTHLIKTRGQQVTLRCSPISGHKSVSWYQQVLGQGPQFIFQYYEKEERGRGNFPDRFSARQFPNYSSELNVNALLLGDSALYLCASTLTGVELSYEQYFGPGTRLTVT.

The CDR3 reads CASSGVAADTQYF. CDR3 DNA: TGTGCCAGCAGCGGGGTGGCAGCAGATACGCAGTATTTT. V and J are TRBV11-3 and TRBJ2-3; D ambiguous. This CDR3 has 13 amino acids. Germline V CDR1 and CDR2: SGHNT, YENEEA. V was shortened by 5 bases and J by 4 bases, with 10 bases between the two germline ends. Looking up the rest from reference TRBV11-3 and TRBJ2-3 gives the full variable domain: EAGVVQSPRYKIIEKKQPVAFWCNPISGHNTLYWYLQNLGQGPELLIRYENEEAVDDSQLPKDRFSAERLKGVDSTLKIQPAELGDSAVYLCASSGVAADTQYFGPGTRLTVL.

The J gene is TRBJ2-5, the V gene TRBV7-9, with a tentative D call TRBD2 (6 bases). Germline V gene sequence: CDR1 SEHNR, CDR2 FQNEAQ (reference sequence). Trimming removed 3 bases from V and 5 bases from J, with 10 bases in between. This CDR3 has 13 residues. CDR3: CASSLMGGETQYF. CDR3 bases: TGTGCCAGCAGCTTGATGGGAGGCGAGACCCAGTACTTC. Supplemented by reference TRBV7-9 and TRBJ2-5, the full variable domain reads DTGVSQNPRHKITKRGQNVTFRCDPISEHNRLYWYRQTLGQGPEFLTYFQNEAQLEKSRLLSDRFSAERPKGSFSTLEIQRTEQGDSAMYLCASSLMGGETQYFGPGTRLLVL.

V and J are TRBV5-4 and TRBJ2-2; possible D gene TRBD2, 7 bases. Germline CDR1 reads SGHNT; CDR2 reads YYREEE (reference sequence). This CDR3 comprises 15 residues. V lost 2 bases and J lost 3, with 11 bases in between. The CDR3 reads CASSFGGRDTGELFF. Written as DNA, the CDR3 is TGTGCCAGCAGCTTCGGGGGGCGCGACACCGGGGAGCTGTTTTTT.

The table lists this clone with a few counts. The V and J genes are TRBV4-1 and TRBJ2-1; D unresolved. The length of the CDR3 is 14 residues. V gave up 1 base and J gave up 4 bases, with 8 bases separating them. The germline CDR1 and CDR2 sequences are MGHRA and YSYEKL. The CDR3 DNA follows: TGCGCCAGCAGCCAAGCTCAGGTTTACAATGAGCAGTTCTTC. Translating gives CASSQAQVYNEQFF.

This chain connects TRBV27 to TRBJ2-7, with 11 nucleotides matching TRBD1. Germline values: CDR1 MNHEY, CDR2 SMNVEV (reference sequence). After removal of 3 bases from V and 3 bases from J, the junction contained 7 bases not matched to a gene. The CDR3 contains 16 residues. The CDR3 protein is CASSFRTGGAGYEQYF. In DNA, the CDR3 is TGTGCCAGCAGTTTTCGGACAGGGGGCGCAGGCTACGAGCAGTACTTC.

The chain joins TRBV28 to TRBJ2-7, with 8 bases matching TRBD1. The CDR3 has 17 residues. Germline V gene sequence: CDR1 MDHEN, CDR2 SYDVKM. J lost 1 base, V lost 3 bases, and 11 bases had no gene match. For the CDR3, the DNA is TGTGCCAGCAGTTTTCCATTAGGGACAGGTCTTTCCTACGAGCAGTACTTC. Translation gives CASSFPLGTGLSYEQYF. Combining the CDR3 with reference TRBV28 and TRBJ2-7 gives the whole variable domain DVKVTQSSRYLVKRTGEKVFLECVQDMDHENMFWYRQDPGLGLRLIYFSYDVKMKEKGDIPEGYSVSREKKERFSLILESASTNQTSMYLCASSFPLGTGLSYEQYFGPGTRLTVT.

This clone turned up a few times. The chain carries TRBV7-3 and TRBJ2-5; 8 bases agree with TRBD2. V shed 4 bases, J shed 4 bases, and the junction held 2 bases outside the gene matches. The CDR3 runs 13 residues. Per the germline V gene, CDR1 is SGHTA and CDR2 is FQGTGA. The CDR3 is CASSWTSTETQYF. CDR3 DNA: TGTGCCAGCAGCTGGACTAGCACAGAGACCCAGTACTTC.

The chain links TRBV5-6 to TRBJ2-7; perhaps TRBD2 as D (5 bases). The germline CDR1 and CDR2 sequences are SGHDT and YYEEEE. This CDR3 contains 15 residues. Trimming cost V 1 base and J 1 base, with 12 bases left between them. The CDR3 nucleotides are TGTGCCAGCAGCTTGATGCACTCGGGGTCCTACGAGCAGTACTTC. It encodes CASSLMHSGSYEQYF.

The chain links TRBV27 to TRBJ2-6, with D possibly being TRBD1 (5 bases). Germline CDR1 and CDR2: MNHEY and SMNVEV (reference sequence). The CDR3 is made up of 16 amino acids. Trimming cost V 8 bases and J 2 bases, with 16 bases left between them. The CDR3 region is CASARQQVTGANVLTF. CDR3 coding DNA: TGTGCCAGCGCCAGGCAACAGGTTACTGGGGCCAACGTCCTGACTTTC.

This clone came up a few times. The rearrangement joins TRBV5-4 to TRBJ1-6; 7 nucleotides match TRBD1. With 3 bases clipped from V and 11 bases from J, the junction kept 11 bases outside the gene matches. Germline V gene sequence: CDR1 SGHNT, CDR2 YYREEE (reference sequence). CDR3 length: 15 residues. The CDR3 region has the DNA TGTGCCAGCAGCTCTAACAGGGGCGGGGGAACACCCCTCCACTTT. This translates into CASSSNRGGGTPLHF.

This clone was recorded a few times. The chain links TRBV19 to TRBJ2-2; D is unresolved. Germline V gene sequence: CDR1 LNHDA, CDR2 SQIVND (reference sequence). The length of the CDR3 is 12 residues. V lost 10 bases, J lost 8 bases, and 14 bases lay in between. CDR3 sequence (DNA): TGTGCCACCCTCGACCGGTTAGGGGAGCTGTTTTTT. Residues: CATLDRLGELFF.

As regards this clone: Mismatch with germline at one junction end may stem from a read error. The J gene is TRBJ2-7, the V gene TRBV18; 11 bases map to TRBD2. CDR1 KGHSH and CDR2 LQKENI come from the germline V gene. The CDR3 has 14 residues. CDR3 amino acids: CASSPPLAGAPSVF. CDR3 DNA sequence: TGTGCCAGCTCACCACCACTAGCGGGAGCGCCTTCTGTTTTC.

This clone was seen only once. V gene TRBV15 combines with J gene TRBJ1-2, with 8 bases identical to TRBD1. The CDR3 totals 15 residues. Germline V gene data show CDR1 as LNHNV and CDR2 as YYDKDF (reference sequence). V shed 8 bases and J 6 bases; nucleotides not matched to a gene: 14. CDR3 protein: CATGPWGQAFNGYTF. CDR3 nucleotides: TGTGCCACCGGGCCCTGGGGACAGGCTTTTAATGGCTACACCTTC. The full variable domain, its missing parts supplied by reference TRBV15 and TRBJ1-2, is DAMVIQNPRYQVTQFGKPVTLSCSQTLNHNVMYWYQQKSSQAPKLLFHYYDKDFNNEADTPDNFQSRRPNTSFCFLDIRSPGLGDTAMYLCATGPWGQAFNGYTFGSGTRLTVV.

This clone was found a few times. The chain carries TRBV5-4 and TRBJ1-1; TRBD1 is a possible D gene (6 bases). Germline-derived CDR1 and CDR2 are SGHNT and YYREEE (reference sequence). The CDR3 is 12 amino acids. V was cut by 2 bases and J by 7 bases, with 9 bases left in between. CDR3 in DNA: TGTGCCAGCAGCTTTGGACAGTTTGAAGCTTTCTTT. Translation: CASSFGQFEAFF. Based on the CDR3 plus reference TRBV5-4 and TRBJ1-1, the full variable domain is ETGVTQSPTHLIKTRGQQVTLRCSSQSGHNTVSWYQQALGQGPQFIFQYYREEENGRGNFPPRFSGLQFPNYSSELNVNALELDDSALYLCASSFGQFEAFFGQGTRLTVV.

This clone was detected only once. The CDR3 protein is CASSEYGGVYSPLHF. CDR3 in DNA: TGTGCCAGCAGTGAATATGGGGGTGTTTATTCACCCCTCCACTTT. This chain uses TRBV25-1 with TRBJ1-6, with D possibly matching TRBD1 (5 bases). The CDR3 runs 15 residues. The germline gives CDR1 MGHDK, CDR2 SYGVNS. V lost 0 bases and J 8 bases, leaving 11 bases between the germline ends.

The rearrangement uses TRBV29-1 and TRBJ1-2; the D gene is possibly TRBD1 (6 bases). V was pared by 0 bases and J by 0 bases, with 11 bases between. The CDR3 extends over 15 amino acids. The germline CDR1 and CDR2 sequences are SQVTM and ANQGSEA. CDR3 coding DNA: TGCAGCGTTGAAGAGGAACAGGGAGCTAACTATGGCTACACCTTC. This encodes CSVEEEQGANYGYTF. Full variable domain (remainder filled in from reference TRBV29-1 and TRBJ1-2): SAVISQKPSRDICQRGTSLTIQCQVDSQVTMMFWYRQQPGQSLTLIATANQGSEATYESGFVIDKFPISRPNLTFSTLTVSNMSPEDSSIYLCSVEEEQGANYGYTFGSGTRLTVV.

J is TRBJ2-7 and V is TRBV19; tentatively, D is TRBD2 (5 bases). The V gene lost 6 bases and the J gene lost 6 bases, with 12 bases spanning the gap. Germline assignment: CDR1 LNHDA and CDR2 SQIVND (reference sequence). The CDR3 is 12 residues long. This CDR3 reads CASRDPGGEQYF. The CDR3 coding sequence is TGTGCCAGTAGGGACCCCGGAGGCGAGCAGTACTTC.

This clone was found a few times. V is TRBV6-1 and J is TRBJ1-5; 9 bases are shared with TRBD1. Looked up from germline, CDR1 is MNHNS and CDR2 is SASEGT. J gave up 6 bases and V 10 bases, and 7 bases lay outside the gene matches. The CDR3 runs to 13 residues. CDR3 sequence (DNA): TGTGCCACCGACAGGGGGGTTCCTCAGCCCCAGCATTTT. Protein sequence: CATDRGVPQPQHF.

The chain is built from TRBV7-2 and TRBJ2-3; the match to TRBD2 covers 8 bases. V shed 0 bases, J shed 6 bases, and the junction held 5 bases outside the gene matches. CDR1 and CDR2 (germline): SGHTA, FQGNSA. The CDR3 is 15 residues long. CDR3 sequence (DNA): TGTGCCAGCAGCTTAGCTAGCGGGAAGGTGGATACGCAGTATTTT. Translation gives CASSLASGKVDTQYF.

The V call is TRBV15, the J call TRBJ2-3; no clear D gene. Germline lookup yields CDR1 LNHNV and CDR2 YYDKDF (reference sequence). There are 16 residues in the CDR3. V dropped 2 bases and J dropped 13 bases, with 25 bases sitting between them. DNA for the CDR3: TGTGCCACCAGCAGAAAATCGGAAGGCCCACATGGTTTAAAGTATTTT. This encodes CATSRKSEGPHGLKYF. The full variable domain, its missing parts supplied by reference TRBV15 and TRBJ2-3, is DAMVIQNPRYQVTQFGKPVTLSCSQTLNHNVMYWYQQKSSQAPKLLFHYYDKDFNNEADTPDNFQSRRPNTSFCFLDIRSPGLGDTAMYLCATSRKSEGPHGLKYFGPGTRLTVL.

This chain joins TRBV5-1 and TRBJ2-7; possibly TRBD2 for D (5 bases). The CDR3 loop spans 14 amino acids. Germline V gene data show CDR1 as SGHRS and CDR2 as YFSETQ. V shed 6 bases and J shed 3 bases, with 16 bases lying between them. CDR3 loop: CASISDPGSYEQYF. The DNA of the CDR3 is TGCGCCAGCATCTCCGATCCGGGGAGCTACGAGCAGTACTTC.

This clone was recorded a few times. J is TRBJ2-6 and V is TRBV7-3; D assignment may be TRBD1 or TRBD2 (5 bases each). The CDR3 covers 16 residues. Germline V gene data show CDR1 as SGHTA and CDR2 as FQGTGA. V shed 2 bases and J shed 0 bases, with 8 bases lying between them. DNA for the CDR3: TGTGCCAGCAGCTTAGGGACGTTCTCTGGGGCCAACGTCCTGACTTTC. It is translated as CASSLGTFSGANVLTF.